The 19 T cell receptor beta chains below come from one sample, sequenced in a study of T cell clones after liver transplantation. Libraries were prepared by immunoSEQ multiplex PCR; TCRdb keeps only in-frame clonotypes and omits some of them. Here the sample spans around 9,100 clones, 60% to 80% being singletons. Sequenced here: CD8+ T cells from blood, sampled before liver transplant. The receptors were gathered from a human donor who received a liver transplant.

The rearrangement links TRBV30 to TRBJ2-5; a weak D match, TRBD1 (5 bases). V was clipped by 5 bases and J by 5 bases, with 9 bases between them. The CDR3 spans 11 residues. Germline loops: CDR1 GTSNPN, CDR2 SVGIG (reference sequence). The CDR3 nucleotides read TGTGCCTGGGGCCCAGGGGAGACCCAGTACTTC. This gives the protein CAWGPGETQYF.

This clone was observed a few times. The V gene is TRBV9, the J gene TRBJ2-1; possibly TRBD1 or TRBD2 for D (6 bases each). Trimming removed 0 bases from V and 0 bases from J, with 7 bases in between. The CDR3 is 15 amino acids. Germline CDR1 and CDR2: SGDLS and YYNGEE. The CDR3 region is CASSVGGASYNEQFF. Written as DNA, the CDR3 is TGTGCCAGCAGCGTAGGGGGGGCCTCCTACAATGAGCAGTTCTTC.

This chain uses TRBV7-3 with TRBJ2-3; tentative D call: TRBD2 (6 bases). From germline, CDR1 is SGHTA and CDR2 FQGTGA. The CDR3 totals 15 residues. The V end was cut by 4 bases, the J end by 2 bases, with 13 bases between. CDR3 loop: CASSYSGGLTDTQYF. The CDR3 DNA reads TGTGCCAGCAGCTATAGCGGAGGGCTCACAGATACGCAGTATTTT.

CDR3 loop: CASSVGTGGEQETQYF. CDR3 coding DNA: TGTGCCAGCAGTGTCGGAACGGGGGGGGAACAAGAGACCCAGTACTTC. V and J are TRBV6-1 and TRBJ2-5, with 8 bases matching TRBD2. J gave up 2 bases and V 4 bases, and 9 bases lay outside the gene matches. Germline assignment: CDR1 MNHNS and CDR2 SASEGT. The CDR3 is made up of 16 amino acids.

This clone was picked up one time. The chain recombines TRBV2 with TRBJ2-5; D not resolved. V lost 5 bases to trimming and J lost 2 bases, with 0 bases between them. CDR1 and CDR2 (germline): SNHLY, FYNNEI. CDR3 length: 10 residues. The CDR3 reads CASSQETQYF. CDR3 DNA sequence: TGTGCCAGCAGTCAAGAGACCCAGTACTTC. The entire variable domain, with the rest obtained from reference TRBV2 and TRBJ2-5, is as follows: EPEVTQTPSHQVTQMGQEVILRCVPISNHLYFYWYRQILGQKVEFLVSFYNNEISEKSEIFDDQFSVERPDGSNFTLKIRSTKLEDSAMYFCASSQETQYFGPGTRLLVL.

This chain joins TRBV9 and TRBJ2-2; possible D gene TRBD2, 6 bases. Trimming left V 3 bases short and J 1 base short, with 13 bases between. CDR1 and CDR2 (germline): SGDLS, YYNGEE. The length of the CDR3 is 16 residues. CDR3: CASSEETRGNTGELFF. The CDR3 bases are TGTGCCAGCAGCGAGGAGACTAGGGGGAACACCGGGGAGCTGTTTTTT.

J is TRBJ2-3 and V is TRBV9, with 9 bases lining up with TRBD2. The germline gives CDR1 SGDLS, CDR2 YYNGEE. The CDR3 spans 15 residues. Unmatched junction bases numbered 2, after V lost 3 bases and J lost 0 bases. CDR3 region: CASSASGTSTDTQYF. In DNA, the CDR3 is TGTGCCAGCAGCGCTAGCGGGACTAGCACAGATACGCAGTATTTT.

J is TRBJ2-7 and V is TRBV11-3, with TRBD1 identical over 8 bases. There are 19 residues in the CDR3. Germline values: CDR1 SGHNT, CDR2 YENEEA. Trimming cost V 0 bases and J 3 bases; bases outside gene matches: 16. Here the CDR3 reads CASSLEAEELPQGGYEQYF. The CDR3 DNA reads TGTGCCAGCAGCTTAGAGGCAGAGGAGCTCCCACAGGGGGGCTACGAGCAGTACTTC.

This chain connects TRBV7-6 to TRBJ2-2; TRBD1 matches at 9 bases. The CDR3 runs to 15 residues. The V gene's germline CDR1 is SGHVS and CDR2 FNYEAQ. J lost 7 bases, V lost 1 base, and 4 bases had no gene match. The CDR3 nucleotides read TGTGCCAGCAGCTTAGACAGGGGGCTTATCGGGGAGCTGTTTTTT. It encodes CASSLDRGLIGELFF.

The J gene is TRBJ2-7, the V gene TRBV27, with TRBD1 identical over 7 bases. The CDR3 runs to 13 residues. The V gene end was trimmed by 3 bases and the J gene end by 6 bases; junction bases not matched to a gene: 5. Germline V gene sequence: CDR1 MNHEY, CDR2 SMNVEV (reference sequence). The CDR3 DNA is TGTGCCAGCAGTTTTATGACAGGGTCCGAGCAGTACTTC. This sequence encodes CASSFMTGSEQYF.

V and J are TRBV7-9 and TRBJ1-5, with a weak D call TRBD1 (5 bases). The CDR3 sequence is 13 residues long. Germline V gene lookup returns CDR1 SEHNR and CDR2 FQNEAQ (reference sequence). Trimming left V 3 bases short and J 7 bases short, with 10 bases between. This CDR3 is CASSFRGGQPQHF. The CDR3 region has the DNA TGTGCCAGCAGCTTCCGGGGCGGACAGCCCCAGCATTTT.

The chain uses TRBV7-8 and TRBJ2-1; possibly TRBD2 for D (7 bases). V was shortened by 5 bases and J by 0 bases, with 11 bases between the two germline ends. Germline CDR1 SGHVS, CDR2 FQNEAQ. This CDR3 has 15 amino acids. This CDR3 is CASSRGAPSYNEQFF. CDR3 sequence (DNA): TGTGCCAGCAGCCGGGGGGCCCCCTCCTACAATGAGCAGTTCTTC.

This chain joins TRBV7-3 and TRBJ2-3; D is perhaps TRBD1 (5 bases). The CDR3 covers 13 residues. Trimming stripped 4 bases from V and 4 bases from J, with 9 bases between. Germline V gives CDR1 SGHTA, CDR2 FQGTGA. Here the CDR3 DNA reads TGTGCCAGCAGCTCAGGGAACGCAGATACGCAGTATTTT. Protein sequence: CASSSGNADTQYF.

This clone turned up a few times. The genes are TRBV27 and TRBJ2-2, with TRBD2 matching 14 bases. This CDR3 has 17 amino acids. The trim removed 4 bases at V and 4 bases at J, leaving 5 bases unmatched. Per germline, CDR1 MNHEY and CDR2 SMNVEV (reference sequence). In DNA form, the CDR3 reads TGTGCCAGCAGTTCCGGACTAGCGGGAGGCTTCACCGGGGAGCTGTTTTTT. This gives the protein CASSSGLAGGFTGELFF.

The V and J genes are TRBV7-8 and TRBJ1-1; 8 bases are shared with TRBD1. The CDR3 runs 14 residues. In germline, CDR1 is SGHVS, CDR2 FQNEAQ. V was pared by 5 bases and J by 5 bases, with 7 bases of the junction left unmatched. Here the CDR3 reads CASSPRTGRTEAFF. CDR3 in DNA: TGTGCCAGCAGCCCCAGGACAGGGAGGACTGAAGCTTTCTTT.

V usage is TRBV7-9 and J usage is TRBJ1-2, with 7 bases lining up with TRBD1. With 3 bases clipped from V and 6 bases from J, the junction kept 10 bases outside the gene matches. This CDR3 is 15 amino acids long. The germline V gene encodes CDR1 SEHNR and CDR2 FQNEAQ (reference sequence). The DNA for the CDR3 is TGTGCCAGCAGCTTGTCCTCCGAAACAGGGGATGGCTACACCTTC. Residues: CASSLSSETGDGYTF.

V gene TRBV15 combines with J gene TRBJ2-1; no reliable D call. Trimming pared 1 base from V and 9 bases from J, leaving 10 bases between. This CDR3 has 13 amino acids. The germline V gene encodes CDR1 LNHNV and CDR2 YYDKDF (reference sequence). CDR3 sequence reads: CATSRGIGFEQFF. The DNA of the CDR3 is TGTGCCACCAGCAGAGGAATTGGCTTTGAGCAGTTCTTC.

This clone has only a few counts. V gene TRBV19 combines with J gene TRBJ1-1; D unclear. Germline V gene sequence: CDR1 LNHDA, CDR2 SQIVND (reference sequence). V lost 3 bases, J lost 3 bases, and 8 bases lay in between. The CDR3 spans 13 residues. CDR3 sequence (DNA): TGTGCCAGTAGTATTGGTTTGTACACTGAAGCTTTCTTT. Translation: CASSIGLYTEAFF.

This clone was seen a few times. This chain uses TRBV18 with TRBJ1-1; tentatively, D is TRBD1 (6 bases). CDR1 is KGHSH and CDR2 is LQKENI in the germline V gene. Trimming removed 4 bases from V and 0 bases from J, with 12 bases in between. The length of the CDR3 is 15 residues. The CDR3 region has the DNA TGTGCCAGCTCACTCGGAGACAGGATGAACACTGAAGCTTTCTTT. Translating it yields CASSLGDRMNTEAFF.